This T cell receptor beta chain comes out of a study of cytomegalovirus exposure and HLA in healthy donors. This CDR3 region has 16 residues. V shed 4 bases and J shed 5 bases, with 17 bases lying between them. The germline CDR1 and CDR2 sequences are LNHDA and SQIVND (reference sequence). 13 Jbeta primers and 60 Vbeta primers were used for the PCR. Using immunoSEQ multiplex PCR, the repertoire was profiled, and TCRdb retains in-frame clones only, with some absent. The table has 150,000 to 200,000 clones, about 84% seen once; the top ten hold 1% to 1.5%. The study sampled nominally healthy donors, though unrecorded immune exposures were likely.

Sequencing was performed on PBMCs. The TCR comes from a man aged 50 to 60 in good health and CMV-seropositive. This sequence joins TRBV19 and TRBJ2-2; D may be TRBD1 (7 bases). This CDR3 is CASSTLDRDWTGELFF. Written as DNA, the CDR3 is TGTGCCAGTAGTACCCTTGACAGGGACTGGACCGGGGAGCTGTTTTTT.